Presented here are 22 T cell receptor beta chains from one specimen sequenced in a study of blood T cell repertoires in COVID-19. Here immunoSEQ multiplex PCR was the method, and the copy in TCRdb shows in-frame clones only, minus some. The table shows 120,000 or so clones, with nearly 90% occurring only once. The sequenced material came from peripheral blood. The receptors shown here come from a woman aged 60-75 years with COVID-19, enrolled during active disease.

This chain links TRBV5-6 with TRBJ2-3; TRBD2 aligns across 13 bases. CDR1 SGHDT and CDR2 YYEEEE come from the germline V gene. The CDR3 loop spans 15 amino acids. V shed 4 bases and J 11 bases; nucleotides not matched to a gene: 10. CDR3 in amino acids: CASSGGLAGTYRQYF. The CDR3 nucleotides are TGTGCCAGCAGCGGGGGACTAGCGGGGACCTATAGGCAGTATTTT.

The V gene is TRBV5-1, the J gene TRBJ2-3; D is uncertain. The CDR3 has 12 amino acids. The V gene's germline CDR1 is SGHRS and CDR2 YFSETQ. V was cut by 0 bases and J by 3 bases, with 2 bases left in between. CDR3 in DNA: TGCGCCAGCAGCTTGGCGACAGATACGCAGTATTTT. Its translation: CASSLATDTQYF.

CDR3 protein: CASSTGIKTQYF. CDR3 coding DNA: TGTGCCAGTAGTACAGGGATAAAGACCCAGTACTTC. The chain is built from TRBV19 and TRBJ2-5; D possibly corresponds to TRBD1 (5 bases). This CDR3 spans 12 amino acids. V lost 4 bases, J lost 6 bases, and 9 bases lay in between. Germline values: CDR1 LNHDA, CDR2 SQIVND (reference sequence).

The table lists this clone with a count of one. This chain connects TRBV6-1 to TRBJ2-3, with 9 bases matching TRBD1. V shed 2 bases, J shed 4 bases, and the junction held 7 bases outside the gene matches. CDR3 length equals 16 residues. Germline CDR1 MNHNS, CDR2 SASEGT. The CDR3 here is CASSELGTGWSDTQYF. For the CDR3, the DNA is TGTGCCAGCAGTGAATTAGGGACAGGGTGGTCAGATACGCAGTATTTT.

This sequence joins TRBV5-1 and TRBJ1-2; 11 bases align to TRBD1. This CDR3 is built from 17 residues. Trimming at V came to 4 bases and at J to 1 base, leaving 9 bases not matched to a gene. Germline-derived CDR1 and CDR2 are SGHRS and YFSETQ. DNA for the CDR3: TGCGCCAGCAGCCCATCCCGGGACAGGGGGGTTAACTATGGCTACACCTTC. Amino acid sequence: CASSPSRDRGVNYGYTF. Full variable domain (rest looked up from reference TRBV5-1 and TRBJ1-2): KAGVTQTPRYLIKTRGQQVTLSCSPISGHRSVSWYQQTPGQGLQFLFEYFSETQRNKGNFPGRFSGRQFSNSRSEMNVSTLELGDSALYLCASSPSRDRGVNYGYTFGSGTRLTVV.

The DNA for the CDR3 is TGTGCCAGCAGCTTTGGGCAGGGTCCCACTGAAGCTTTCTTT. This sequence encodes CASSFGQGPTEAFF. The J gene is TRBJ1-1, the V gene TRBV7-2; D perhaps matches TRBD1 (5 bases). The CDR3 extends over 14 amino acids. V was shortened by 3 bases and J by 4 bases, with 12 bases between the two germline ends. CDR1 SGHTA and CDR2 FQGNSA come from the germline V gene. Based on the CDR3 plus reference TRBV7-2 and TRBJ1-1, the full variable domain is GAGVSQSPSNKVTEKGKDVELRCDPISGHTALYWYRQSLGQGLEFLIYFQGNSAPDKSGLPSDRFSAERTGGSVSTLTIQRTQQEDSAVYLCASSFGQGPTEAFFGQGTRLTVV.

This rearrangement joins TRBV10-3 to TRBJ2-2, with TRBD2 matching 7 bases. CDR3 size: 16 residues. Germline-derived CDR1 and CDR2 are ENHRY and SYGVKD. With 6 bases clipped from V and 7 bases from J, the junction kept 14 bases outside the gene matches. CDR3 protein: CAISPTSPYEVGELFF. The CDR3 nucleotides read TGTGCCATCAGCCCGACTAGCCCTTACGAGGTCGGGGAGCTGTTTTTT.

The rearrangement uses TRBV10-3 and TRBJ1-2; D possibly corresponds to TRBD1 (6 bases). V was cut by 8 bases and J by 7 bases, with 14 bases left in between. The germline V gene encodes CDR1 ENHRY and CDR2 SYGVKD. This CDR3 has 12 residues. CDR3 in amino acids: CAIGRQVGGYTF. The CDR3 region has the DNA TGTGCCATCGGGAGACAGGTCGGTGGCTACACCTTC.

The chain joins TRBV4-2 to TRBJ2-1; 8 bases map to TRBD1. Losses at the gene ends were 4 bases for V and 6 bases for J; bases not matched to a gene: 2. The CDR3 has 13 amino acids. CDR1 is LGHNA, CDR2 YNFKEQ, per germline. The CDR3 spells CASSRDRGNEQFF. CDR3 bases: TGTGCCAGCAGCCGTGACAGGGGCAATGAGCAGTTCTTC.

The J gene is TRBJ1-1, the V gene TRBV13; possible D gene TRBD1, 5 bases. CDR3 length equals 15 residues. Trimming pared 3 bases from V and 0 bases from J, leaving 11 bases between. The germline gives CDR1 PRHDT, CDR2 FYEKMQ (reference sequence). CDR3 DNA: TGTGCCAGCAGCTTTGGTCCAGGGATGAACACTGAAGCTTTCTTT. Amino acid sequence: CASSFGPGMNTEAFF.

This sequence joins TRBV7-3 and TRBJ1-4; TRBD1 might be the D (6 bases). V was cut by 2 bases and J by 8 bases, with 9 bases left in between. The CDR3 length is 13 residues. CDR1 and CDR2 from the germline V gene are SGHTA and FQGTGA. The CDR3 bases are TGTGCCAGCAGCTTAGGAACAGGGGAAAAACTGTTTTTT. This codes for CASSLGTGEKLFF.

The CDR3 DNA reads TGTGCCAGCAGCCAGCCCCCGGGACAGGGTTTCGCAGATACGCAGTATTTT. Protein: CASSQPPGQGFADTQYF. The chain employs TRBV3-1 (or the pseudogene TRBV3-2) and TRBJ2-3; 9 nucleotides match TRBD1. Unmatched junction bases numbered 11, after V lost 3 bases and J lost 4 bases. The germline V gene encodes CDR1 LGHDT and CDR2 YNNKEL (reference sequence). The CDR3 totals 17 residues.

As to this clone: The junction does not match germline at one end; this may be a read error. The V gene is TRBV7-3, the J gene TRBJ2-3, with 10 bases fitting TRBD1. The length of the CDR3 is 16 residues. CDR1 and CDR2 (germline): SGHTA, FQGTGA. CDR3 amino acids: CASSITGTGVTDTQYF. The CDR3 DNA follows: TGTGCCAGCAGCATAACCGGGACAGGGGTCACAGATACGCAGTATTTT. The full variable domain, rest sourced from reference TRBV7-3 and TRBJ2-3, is GAGVSQTPSNKVTEKGKYVELRCDPISGHTALYWYRQSLGQGPEFLIYFQGTGAADDSGLPNDRFFAVRPEGSVSTLKIQRTERGDSAVYLCASSITGTGVTDTQYFGPGTRLTVL.

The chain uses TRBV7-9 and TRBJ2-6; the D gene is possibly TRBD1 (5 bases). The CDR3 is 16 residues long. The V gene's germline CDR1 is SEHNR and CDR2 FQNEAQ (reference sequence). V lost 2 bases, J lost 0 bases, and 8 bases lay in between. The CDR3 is CASSLRGYSGANVLTF. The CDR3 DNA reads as TGTGCCAGCAGCTTAAGGGGTTACTCTGGGGCCAACGTCCTGACTTTC.

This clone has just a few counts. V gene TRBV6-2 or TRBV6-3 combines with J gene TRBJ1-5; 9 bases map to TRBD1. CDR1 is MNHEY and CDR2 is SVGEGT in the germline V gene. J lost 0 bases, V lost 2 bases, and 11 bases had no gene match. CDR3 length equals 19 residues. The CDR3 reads CASSYPSGQGAFSNQPQHF. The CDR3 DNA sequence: TGTGCCAGCAGTTACCCGTCGGGACAGGGTGCTTTTAGCAATCAGCCCCAGCATTTT.

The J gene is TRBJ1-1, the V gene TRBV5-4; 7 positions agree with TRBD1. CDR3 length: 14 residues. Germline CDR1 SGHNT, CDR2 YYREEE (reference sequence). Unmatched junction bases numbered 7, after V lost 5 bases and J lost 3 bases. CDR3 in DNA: TGTGCCAGCAGTTCGACAGGGAGGTACACTGAAGCTTTCTTT. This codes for CASSSTGRYTEAFF.

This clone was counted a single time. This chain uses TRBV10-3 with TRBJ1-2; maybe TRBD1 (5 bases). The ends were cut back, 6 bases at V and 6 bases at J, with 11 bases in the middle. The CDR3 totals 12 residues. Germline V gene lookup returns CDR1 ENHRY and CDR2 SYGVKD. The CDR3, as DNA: TGTGCCATCAGCCCAGGGCCCCATGGCTACACCTTC. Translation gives CAISPGPHGYTF.

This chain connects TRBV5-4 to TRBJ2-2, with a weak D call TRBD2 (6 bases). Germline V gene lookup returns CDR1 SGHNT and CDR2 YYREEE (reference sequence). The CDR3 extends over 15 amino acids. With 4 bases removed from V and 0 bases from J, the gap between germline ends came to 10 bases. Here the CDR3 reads CASSPAGTNTGELFF. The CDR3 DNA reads TGTGCCAGCAGCCCGGCGGGGACGAACACCGGGGAGCTGTTTTTT.

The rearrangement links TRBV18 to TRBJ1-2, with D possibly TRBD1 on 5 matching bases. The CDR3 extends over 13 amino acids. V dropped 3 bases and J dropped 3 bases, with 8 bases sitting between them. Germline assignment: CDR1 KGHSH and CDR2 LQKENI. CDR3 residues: CASSPTGDYGYTF. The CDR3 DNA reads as TGTGCCAGCTCACCCACGGGGGACTATGGCTACACCTTC.

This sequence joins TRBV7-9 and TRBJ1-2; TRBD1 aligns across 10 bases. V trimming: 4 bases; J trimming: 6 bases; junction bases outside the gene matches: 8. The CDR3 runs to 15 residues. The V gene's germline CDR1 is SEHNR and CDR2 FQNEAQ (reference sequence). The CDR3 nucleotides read TGTGCCAGCAGCTGGGAGAGGACAGGGGGAAATGGCTACACCTTC. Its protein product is CASSWERTGGNGYTF.

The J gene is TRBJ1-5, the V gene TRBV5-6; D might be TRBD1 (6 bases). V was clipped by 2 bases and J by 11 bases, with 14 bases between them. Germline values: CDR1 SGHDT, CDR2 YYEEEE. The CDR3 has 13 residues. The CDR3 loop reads CASSFAGAWAQHF. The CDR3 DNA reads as TGTGCCAGCAGCTTCGCAGGGGCCTGGGCCCAGCATTTT.

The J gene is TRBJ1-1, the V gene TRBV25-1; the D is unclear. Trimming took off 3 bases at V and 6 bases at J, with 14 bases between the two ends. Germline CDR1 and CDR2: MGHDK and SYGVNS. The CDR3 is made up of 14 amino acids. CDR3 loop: CASSDTSGRPEAFF. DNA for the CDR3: TGTGCCAGCAGTGATACAAGTGGTCGCCCTGAAGCTTTCTTT.